The clone carrying this T cell receptor beta chain was counted ten times or more. What it binds is not known. MiXCR, run by TCRdb on the 5' RACE reads, gives a single entry per CDR3 protein. The sample gives about 18,000 distinct CDR3 sequences, over 2% of which show up once; 6.9% is in the top ten. These data come from a study of beta chain bispecific antibodies for T cell cancers. Study-wide points: Normal T cells contributed less of the targeted TRBV signal than the leukemia cells did.

T cells were expanded from blood mononuclear cells for two to three days with anti-CD3 OKT3 or CD3/CD28 beads. Germline CDR1 and CDR2: SGHDN and FVKESK. Trimming stripped 4 bases from V and 2 bases from J, with 15 bases between. The CDR3 extends over 15 amino acids. This TCR was recovered from a human donor in good health. Some clones in this sample may be carry-over from other donors' samples. V gene TRBV14 combines with J gene TRBJ2-7; weak D call: TRBD1 (7 bases). Sequences were obtained from healthy donor T cells cultured with leukemia cells. The CDR3 region has the DNA TGTGCCAGCAGCCCCCCGGGGGACAGAGCCTACGAGCAGTACTTC. This translates into CASSPPGDRAYEQYF.